The T cell receptor (beta chain) under discussion was sequenced for a study of cytomegalovirus exposure and HLA in healthy donors. A multiplex PCR was run with 60 Vbeta primers and 13 Jbeta primers. How the authors handled the data: It was a later analysis that counted about 80 million unique TCR beta chains, of which some 9.9 million were shared. Generated by immunoSEQ multiplex PCR, the TCRdb table keeps only in-frame clones and is missing some. V and J calls plus clone size are reproduced from that table; the DNA served to infer D and trimming. The table has under 150,000 clones, roughly 79% seen once. The origin of this receptor is a woman between 50 and 59 years old in good health and CMV-seronegative. Sample: PBMCs.

CDR3 sequence reads: CASSPDRSTDTQYF. Written as DNA, the CDR3 is TGTGCCAGCAGCCCCGACAGGTCTACAGATACGCAGTATTTT. The J gene is TRBJ2-3, the V gene TRBV7-6, with D possibly matching TRBD1 (6 bases). CDR1 SGHVS and CDR2 FNYEAQ come from the germline V gene. Trimming removed 5 bases from V and 3 bases from J, with 12 bases in between. The CDR3 covers 14 residues.